Below are 28 T cell receptor beta chains sequenced from a single sample in a study of T cells after yellow fever vaccination. TCRdb reanalysed the 5' RACE reads using MiXCR and keeps one entry per CDR3 protein. The sample yields some 110,000 distinct CDR3 sequences, roughly 6.8% seen once. Sequences were derived from CD4+ T cells sorted from PBMCs, sampled 35 to 50 days after the first yellow fever vaccination. The receptors stem from a young man who received the YFV17D yellow fever vaccine.

This clonotype was counted ten times or more. CDR3 nucleotide sequence: TGCGCCAGCAGCCAAGATCTAGGGGCCGCGGACTATGGCTACACCTTC. This encodes CASSQDLGAADYGYTF. The chain combines TRBV4-3 with TRBJ1-2; a weak D match, TRBD1 (5 bases). The CDR3 sequence is 16 residues long. The V end was cut by 0 bases, the J end by 3 bases, with 14 bases between. Germline V lookup: CDR1 LGHNA, CDR2 YSLEER.

There are many counts of this clonotype. The rearrangement joins TRBV5-6 to TRBJ2-1; D is ambiguous. Germline V lookup: CDR1 SGHDT, CDR2 YYEEEE. V was clipped by 5 bases and J by 9 bases, with 12 bases between them. The CDR3 is 12 residues long. The CDR3 region has the DNA TGTGCCAGCAGGCCCGTTGGTGGTGAGCAGTTCTTC. Its translation: CASRPVGGEQFF.

This clonotype was detected ten times or more. The rearrangement joins TRBV7-9 to TRBJ2-1, with no clear D. CDR3 size: 13 residues. Germline-derived CDR1 and CDR2 are SEHNR and FQNEAQ (reference sequence). Trimming stripped 0 bases from V and 6 bases from J, with 6 bases between. CDR3 nucleotides: TGTGCCAGCAGCTTAGCTAGGGTCAATGAGCAGTTCTTC. Its protein is CASSLARVNEQFF.

This clonotype was picked up many times. The chain is built from TRBV5-6 and TRBJ2-1, with D perhaps matching TRBD2 (6 bases). Trimming took 0 bases from V and 7 from J, leaving 8 bases between them. The length of the CDR3 is 13 residues. Germline CDR1 and CDR2: SGHDT and YYEEEE. The DNA of the CDR3 is TGTGCCAGCAGCTTGGGGGGGGTTAATGAGCAGTTCTTC. Translation: CASSLGGVNEQFF.

This clonotype came up many times. This chain uses TRBV12-3 or TRBV12-4 with TRBJ1-5, with 8 nucleotides matching TRBD1. The V gene end was trimmed by 5 bases and the J gene end by 6 bases; junction bases not matched to a gene: 6. There are 14 residues in the CDR3. The CDR3 sequence: CASSHGQGGQPQHF. The CDR3, as DNA: TGTGCCAGCAGTCATGGACAGGGAGGTCAGCCCCAGCATTTT.

The sample holds many counts of this clonotype. The chain combines TRBV12-3 or TRBV12-4 with TRBJ2-7; 7 nucleotides align to TRBD1. Trimming at V came to 5 bases and at J to 3 bases, leaving 7 bases not matched to a gene. The CDR3 is made up of 14 amino acids. CDR3 DNA: TGTGCCAGCAGTGACAGGGCGGTGGGCTACGAGCAGTACTTC. Its translation: CASSDRAVGYEQYF.

This clonotype was seen at least ten times. The rearrangement joins TRBV12-3 or TRBV12-4 to TRBJ2-7; tentatively, D is TRBD1 (6 bases). Trimming removed 2 bases at V and 7 bases at J, with 12 bases between. The CDR3 is 13 residues long. The CDR3: CASSLLPQGEQYV. The CDR3 nucleotides are TGTGCCAGCAGTTTATTGCCACAGGGAGAGCAGTACGTC.

At least ten counts were recorded for this clonotype. The DNA for the CDR3 is TGCGCCAGCAGCCCCCAGGGGATCATGAACACTGAAGCTTTCTTT. The encoded protein is CASSPQGIMNTEAFF. The V and J genes are TRBV4-3 and TRBJ1-1; D may be TRBD1 (6 bases). The CDR3 contains 15 residues. V gave up 4 bases and J gave up 0 bases, with 12 bases separating them. The germline CDR1 and CDR2 sequences are LGHNA and YSLEER.

This clonotype was seen ten or more times. The V call is TRBV7-3, the J call TRBJ1-1; 7 bases agree with TRBD1. After removal of 4 bases from V and 6 bases from J, the junction contained 8 bases not matched to a gene. The CDR3 is 14 amino acids. The V gene's germline CDR1 is SGHTA and CDR2 FQGTGA. The CDR3, as DNA: TGTGCCAGCAGCTCTCAGTCCGGGACAGCTGAAGCTTTCTTT. Translated, it gives CASSSQSGTAEAFF.

The table lists this clonotype with many counts. The chain carries TRBV16 and TRBJ1-2; the D is unclear. Per the germline V gene, CDR1 is KGHSY and CDR2 is FQNENV. The CDR3 loop spans 13 amino acids. The V gene lost 0 bases and the J gene lost 3 bases, with 5 bases spanning the gap. CDR3 nucleotides: TGTGCCAGCAGCCAATCCCCGGACTATGGCTACACCTTC. Translating it yields CASSQSPDYGYTF.

This clonotype was seen ten or more times. The genes are TRBV10-2 and TRBJ2-4; D unresolved. The CDR3 loop spans 14 amino acids. Germline lookup yields CDR1 WSHSY and CDR2 SAAADI. V was cut by 6 bases and J by 2 bases, with 11 bases left in between. CDR3 in amino acids: CASSAFGPKNIQYF. The CDR3 DNA is TGCGCCAGCAGCGCCTTTGGCCCCAAAAACATTCAGTACTTC.

This clonotype was counted many times. This chain uses TRBV5-1 with TRBJ2-4, with 14 positions matching TRBD2. This CDR3 comprises 18 residues. CDR1 and CDR2 (germline): SGHRS, YFSETQ. Trimming cost V 4 bases and J 0 bases; bases outside gene matches: 6. CDR3 DNA: TGCGCCAGCAGCGGGGGACTAGCGGGGGCCTTAGCCAAAAACATTCAGTACTTC. Translating it yields CASSGGLAGALAKNIQYF.

This clonotype has only a few counts. CDR3 amino acids: CSVRQGSGTGELFF. The CDR3 DNA sequence: TGCAGCGTGAGACAGGGGTCGGGCACCGGGGAGCTGTTTTTT. The V gene is TRBV29-1, the J gene TRBJ2-2, with TRBD1 identical over 8 bases. The junction had 7 bases not matched to a gene; V was cut back by 6 bases and J by 4 bases. The CDR3 is 14 residues long. Germline V gives CDR1 SQVTM, CDR2 ANQGSEA.

This clonotype was detected ten times or more. The CDR3 here is CASSLGGRLNTEAFF. The DNA for the CDR3 is TGCGCCAGCAGCTTGGGTGGCAGGCTTAACACTGAAGCTTTCTTT. The chain is built from TRBV5-1 and TRBJ1-1, with D uncertain. CDR1 SGHRS and CDR2 YFSETQ come from the germline V gene. The CDR3 runs 15 residues. Trimming stripped 0 bases from V and 2 bases from J, with 11 bases between.

The V and J genes are TRBV7-9 and TRBJ2-3, with D uncertain. The CDR3 runs 14 residues. The V gene lost 5 bases and the J gene lost 2 bases, with 11 bases spanning the gap. Germline CDR1 reads SEHNR; CDR2 reads FQNEAQ (reference sequence). The CDR3 region has the DNA TGTGCCAGCAGCCATCGACTCGACACAGATACGCAGTATTTT. Encoded protein: CASSHRLDTDTQYF.

The chain is built from TRBV3-1 and TRBJ2-2; the D is unclear. Germline V gives CDR1 LGHDT, CDR2 YNNKEL (reference sequence). Trimming pared 10 bases from V and 0 bases from J, leaving 21 bases between. The CDR3 runs 17 residues. CDR3 nucleotide sequence: TGTGCCATCTGGTCGTTTTTCGCGATCGCGAACACCGGGGAGCTGTTTTTT. Protein product: CAIWSFFAIANTGELFF. The entire variable domain, with the rest obtained from reference TRBV3-1 and TRBJ2-2, is as follows: DTAVSQTPKYLVTQMGNDKSIKCEQNLGHDTMYWYKQDSKKFLKIMFSYNNKELIINETVPNRFSPKSPDKAHLNLHINSLELGDSAVYFCAIWSFFAIANTGELFFGEGSRLTVL.

This clonotype was seen ten or more times. This chain joins TRBV13 and TRBJ2-5; 8 nucleotides line up with TRBD2. The ends lost 5 bases at V and 3 bases at J; junction bases unmatched: 8. Germline V CDR1 and CDR2: PRHDT, FYEKMQ (reference sequence). The CDR3 spans 15 residues. The CDR3 spells CASSPLGAGEETQYF. In DNA, the CDR3 is TGTGCCAGCAGCCCACTCGGAGCGGGAGAAGAGACCCAGTACTTC. Full variable domain (missing parts from reference TRBV13 and TRBJ2-5): AAGVIQSPRHLIKEKRETATLKCYPIPRHDTVYWYQQGPGQDPQFLISFYEKMQSDKGSIPDRFSAQQFSDYHSELNMSSLELGDSALYFCASSPLGAGEETQYFGPGTRLLVL.

In this sample, this clonotype turned up many times. The chain uses TRBV6-2 or TRBV6-3 and TRBJ2-7; perhaps TRBD2 as D (5 bases). CDR3 length: 14 residues. Trimming removed 9 bases from V and 4 bases from J, with 19 bases in between. The germline CDR1 and CDR2 sequences are MNHEY and SVGEGT. The CDR3 DNA follows: TGTGCCAGTGGAGGATCCGGGCCAAATTACGAGCAGTACGTC. It encodes CASGGSGPNYEQYV.

This clonotype was recorded at least ten times. The rearrangement links TRBV7-9 to TRBJ1-1; 7 bases are a match to TRBD1. V shed 1 base, J shed 4 bases, and the junction held 3 bases outside the gene matches. CDR3 size: 14 residues. Germline V gives CDR1 SEHNR, CDR2 FQNEAQ (reference sequence). CDR3 DNA sequence: TGTGCCAGCAGCTTAGGATCAGGGGGCACTGAAGCTTTCTTT. Its protein product is CASSLGSGGTEAFF. Full variable domain (outside the CDR3, taken from reference TRBV7-9 and TRBJ1-1): DTGVSQNPRHKITKRGQNVTFRCDPISEHNRLYWYRQTLGQGPEFLTYFQNEAQLEKSRLLSDRFSAERPKGSFSTLEIQRTEQGDSAMYLCASSLGSGGTEAFFGQGTRLTVV.

Ten or more counts support this clonotype. This sequence joins TRBV27 and TRBJ1-4; D is perhaps TRBD1 (5 bases). This CDR3 has 15 amino acids. V lost 6 bases to trimming and J lost 5 bases, with 16 bases between them. Germline lookup yields CDR1 MNHEY and CDR2 SMNVEV (reference sequence). Here the CDR3 reads CASSRWGWGNEKLFF. CDR3 coding DNA: TGTGCCAGCAGCAGGTGGGGCTGGGGGAATGAAAAACTGTTTTTT.

This clonotype was detected ten times or more. The chain is built from TRBV9 and TRBJ1-4; no clear D gene. Deletions cut 4 bases from V and 0 bases from J, with 10 bases between. Germline values: CDR1 SGDLS, CDR2 YYNGEE. The CDR3 has 15 residues. The CDR3 sequence: CASSPSVATNEKLFF. As DNA, the CDR3 is TGTGCCAGCAGCCCCTCAGTTGCAACTAATGAAAAACTGTTTTTT. The full variable domain, rest sourced from reference TRBV9 and TRBJ1-4, is DSGVTQTPKHLITATGQRVTLRCSPRSGDLSVYWYQQSLDQGLQFLIQYYNGEERAKGNILERFSAQQFPDLHSELNLSSLELGDSALYFCASSPSVATNEKLFFGSGTQLSVL.

The sample holds many counts of this clonotype. The rearrangement joins TRBV18 to TRBJ1-1, with D possibly matching TRBD1 (6 bases). The V gene's germline CDR1 is KGHSH and CDR2 LQKENI. V lost 3 bases and J 7 bases, leaving 15 bases between the germline ends. This CDR3 contains 14 residues. DNA for the CDR3: TGTGCCAGCTCACCGCGACAGGAAAGGGATGAAGCTTTCTTT. Amino acid sequence: CASSPRQERDEAFF.

This clonotype was seen ten or more times. The chain couples TRBV20-1 to TRBJ2-5, with D perhaps TRBD1 or TRBD2 (6 bases each). The V end lost 5 bases, the J end lost 5 bases, and 15 bases lay between the germline ends. CDR3 length equals 13 residues. From germline, CDR1 is DFQATT and CDR2 SNEGSKA (reference sequence). CDR3 bases: TGCAGTGCTCACCCGGGGGCGCGCGAGACCCAGTACTTC. Its protein product is CSAHPGARETQYF.

Of note for this clonotype: This sequence may be a read error, since a much larger clone differs from it by one base. DNA for the CDR3: TGCAGTGCAAGGACAGTCACTACGAACACTGAAGCTTTCTTT. Its translation: CSARTVTTNTEAFF. This sequence joins TRBV20-1 and TRBJ1-1; weak D call: TRBD1 (6 bases). Germline V gene data show CDR1 as DFQATT and CDR2 as SNEGSKA (reference sequence). The length of the CDR3 is 14 residues. V lost 6 bases to trimming and J lost 1 base, with 15 bases between them.

This clonotype was counted at least ten times. The gene calls are TRBV20-1 and TRBJ2-3, with D maybe TRBD2 (6 bases). The CDR3 extends over 13 amino acids. Germline V CDR1 and CDR2: DFQATT, SNEGSKA (reference sequence). V lost 6 bases and J 2 bases, leaving 12 bases between the germline ends. CDR3 coding DNA: TGCAGTGCCAGGGACTGGAACACAGATACGCAGTATTTT. Translation gives CSARDWNTDTQYF.

Many counts were recorded for this clonotype. The chain combines TRBV20-1 with TRBJ1-2; a weak D match, TRBD1 (6 bases). Germline V gene data show CDR1 as DFQATT and CDR2 as SNEGSKA (reference sequence). V was clipped by 5 bases and J by 2 bases, with 21 bases between them. The CDR3 contains 16 residues. CDR3 loop: CSARQWDIRGNYGYTF. The CDR3 DNA sequence: TGCAGTGCTCGCCAATGGGACATCCGAGGCAACTATGGCTACACCTTC.

Of note for this clonotype: This may come from a read error, since a much larger clone is one base off. J is TRBJ2-2 and V is TRBV20-1; tentative D call: TRBD2 (5 bases). There are 12 residues in the CDR3. Per the germline V gene, CDR1 is DFQATT and CDR2 is SNEGSKA (reference sequence). The CDR3 is CSARDGTGELLF. CDR3 DNA sequence: TGCAGTGCTAGGGACGGCACCGGGGAGCTGCTTTTT.

This clonotype was recorded many times. V gene TRBV5-1 combines with J gene TRBJ2-3, with a tentative D call TRBD2 (5 bases). The CDR3 has 14 residues. Trimming pared 1 base from V and 2 bases from J, leaving 8 bases between. From germline, CDR1 is SGHRS and CDR2 YFSETQ. The chain's CDR3 is CASSLNRDTDTQYF. The CDR3 DNA is TGCGCCAGCAGCTTGAACCGGGACACAGATACGCAGTATTTT. The full variable domain, with the rest looked up from reference TRBV5-1 and TRBJ2-3, is KAGVTQTPRYLIKTRGQQVTLSCSPISGHRSVSWYQQTPGQGLQFLFEYFSETQRNKGNFPGRFSGRQFSNSRSEMNVSTLELGDSALYLCASSLNRDTDTQYFGPGTRLTVL.